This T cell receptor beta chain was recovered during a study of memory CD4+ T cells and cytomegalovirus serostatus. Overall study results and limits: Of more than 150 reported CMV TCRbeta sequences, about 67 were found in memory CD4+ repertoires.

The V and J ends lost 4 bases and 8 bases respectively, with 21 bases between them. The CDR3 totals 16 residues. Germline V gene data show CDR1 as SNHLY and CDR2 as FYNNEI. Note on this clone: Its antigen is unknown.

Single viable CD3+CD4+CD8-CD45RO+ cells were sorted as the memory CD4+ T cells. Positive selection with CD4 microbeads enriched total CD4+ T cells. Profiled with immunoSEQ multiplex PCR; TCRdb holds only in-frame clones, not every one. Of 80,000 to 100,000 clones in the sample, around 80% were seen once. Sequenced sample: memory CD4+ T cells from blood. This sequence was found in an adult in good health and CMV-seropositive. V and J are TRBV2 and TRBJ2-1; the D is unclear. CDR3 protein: CASSGGSGPVPDEQFF. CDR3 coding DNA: TGTGCCAGCAGTGGGGGATCGGGCCCCGTCCCCGATGAGCAGTTCTTC. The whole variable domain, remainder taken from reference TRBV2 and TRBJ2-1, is EPEVTQTPSHQVTQMGQEVILRCVPISNHLYFYWYRQILGQKVEFLVSFYNNEISEKSEIFDDQFSVERPDGSNFTLKIRSTKLEDSAMYFCASSGGSGPVPDEQFFGPGTRLTVL.